A selection of T cell receptor beta chains follows, all from one sample in a study of T cells in Graves' hyperthyroidism and ophthalmopathy. TCRdb reprocessed the multiplex PCR reads via MiXCR and lists one record per CDR3 protein. This sample has 700,000 to 950,000 distinct CDR3 sequences; approximately 36% occur once, and the top ten carry less than 35%. The sequenced material came from blood. The origin of the receptors is a woman aged 40-49 years with Graves' hyperthyroidism. CDR3s include the opening cysteine and the closing phenylalanine or tryptophan. A D gene is named only where the DNA matches it firmly. Expanded clones are given a class, and other clones once, few, many or no size at all.

D: NA
V: TRBV12-3/TRBV12-4
size: NA
J: TRBJ2-3
DNA: TGTGCCAGCAAGTTTCTCCCGGGAGCTAGCACAGATACGCAGTATTTT
CDR3: CASKFLPGASTDTQYF

D: NA
V: TRBV15
size: many
J: TRBJ2-7
DNA: TGTGCCACCAGCAGAGATCGCTCGGGGGTATCCTACGAGCAGTACTTC
CDR3: CATSRDRSGVSYEQYF

D: TRBD2
V: TRBV7-2
size: NA
J: TRBJ2-7
DNA: TGTGCTAGCAGTATAAATATCGGGGGGTTCTACGGGCAGTACTTC
CDR3: CASSINIGGFYGQYF

D: TRBD1
V: TRBV9
size: NA
J: TRBJ2-5
DNA: TGTGCCAGCAGCCCTCGGGAGGCGGGACAGGGTGACCAAGAGACCCAGTACTTC
CDR3: CASSPREAGQGDQETQYF

D: TRBD2
V: TRBV9
size: few
J: TRBJ2-7
DNA: TGTGCCAGCAGCGTAGGCGAGCGGGGGCGGACCTACGAGCAGTACTTC
CDR3: CASSVGERGRTYEQYF

D: NA
V: TRBV7-9
size: NA
J: TRBJ1-2
DNA: TGTGCCAGCAGCTTAATACAGGGTACGGAGCAAGGCTACACCTTC
CDR3: CASSLIQGTEQGYTF

D: NA
V: TRBV18
size: NA
J: TRBJ1-2
DNA: TGTGCCAGCTCACCACAACCACAGAGAGATAACTATGGCTACACCTTC
CDR3: CASSPQPQRDNYGYTF

D: TRBD1
V: TRBV2
size: NA
J: TRBJ1-5
DNA: TGTGCCAGCAGCGGCGGACAGGTCCCCTTGTGGCCCCAGCATTTT
CDR3: CASSGGQVPLWPQHF

D: NA
V: TRBV4-3
size: many
J: TRBJ1-1
DNA: TGCGCCAGCAGCCAAGTCTCGTCAGGACTGGGGACTGAAGCTTTCTTT
CDR3: CASSQVSSGLGTEAFF

D: NA
V: TRBV10-3
size: many
J: TRBJ1-4
DNA: TGTGCCATCAGTGAGTCAAGGGGAACTAATGAAAAACTGTTTTTT
CDR3: CAISESRGTNEKLFF

D: NA
V: TRBV5-1
size: NA
J: TRBJ1-1
DNA: TGCGCCAGCAGCTTACCCGCCCCCTTGGACACTGAAGCTTCCTTT
CDR3: CASSLPAPLDTEASF

D: TRBD1
V: TRBV6-6
size: NA
J: TRBJ2-2
DNA: TGTGCCAGCAGTTGGGACAGTTGGTCCGGGGAGCTGTTTTTT
CDR3: CASSWDSWSGELFF

D: TRBD2
V: TRBV6-5
size: few
J: TRBJ2-2
DNA: TGTGCCAGCAGTTACCCCACCGGGACTACCTCCGGCGGGGAGCTGTTTTTT
CDR3: CASSYPTGTTSGGELFF

D: NA
V: TRBV10-3
size: NA
J: TRBJ1-3
DNA: TGTGCCAGCAGCGACTCAGGAGATGGAAACACCATATATTTT
CDR3: CASSDSGDGNTIYF

D: NA
V: TRBV5-1
size: few
J: TRBJ1-4
DNA: TGCGCCAGCAGCTTGCCGTTCCCAAACGAAAAACTGTTTTTT
CDR3: CASSLPFPNEKLFF

D: NA
V: TRBV7-2
size: NA
J: TRBJ2-7
DNA: TGTGCCAGCAGCTTATACCCCTCGGACAGTTCCTACGAGCAGTGCTTC
CDR3: CASSLYPSDSSYEQCF

D: NA
V: TRBV5-1
size: many
J: TRBJ1-6
DNA: TGCGCCAGCAGCTTGGAAGCTGAGAATTCACCCCTCCACTTT
CDR3: CASSLEAENSPLHF

D: NA
V: TRBV4-3
size: NA
J: TRBJ2-2
DNA: TGCGCCAGCAGCCAATTCAGGGAGAACGGGGAGCTGTTTTTT
CDR3: CASSQFRENGELFF

D: NA
V: TRBV20-1
size: many
J: TRBJ1-2
DNA: TGCAGTGTTCGAGGTGGCCTCAACTATGGCTACACCTTC
CDR3: CSVRGGLNYGYTF

D: TRBD1
V: TRBV6-6
size: NA
J: TRBJ2-5
DNA: TGTGCCATCAGTTACTCCGGGACAGCGACCCAAGAGACCCAGTACTTC
CDR3: CAISYSGTATQETQYF

D: NA
V: TRBV4-3
size: many
J: TRBJ1-6
DNA: TGCGCCAGCAGCCTCACAAGGAGTGAGGGTAATTCACCCCTCCACTTT
CDR3: CASSLTRSEGNSPLHF

D: NA
V: TRBV6-5
size: NA
J: TRBJ2-7
DNA: TGTGCCAGCAGTTACTCAGACGGGAGCTCCTACGAGCAGTACTTC
CDR3: CASSYSDGSSYEQYF

D: NA
V: TRBV9
size: many
J: TRBJ1-2
DNA: TGTGCCAGCAGCGTCGACCTGAGCTACACCTTC
CDR3: CASSVDLSYTF

D: TRBD1
V: TRBV20-1
size: many
J: TRBJ1-1
DNA: TGCAGTGCTCCTGGACAGGGAATGAACACTGAAGCTTTCTTT
CDR3: CSAPGQGMNTEAFF

D: NA
V: TRBV11-3
size: many
J: TRBJ1-6
DNA: TGTGCCAGCAGCCTAATAGGGCGACTCCACTTT
CDR3: CASSLIGRLHF

D: TRBD1
V: TRBV29-1
size: NA
J: TRBJ2-2
DNA: TGCAGCGTCCTGGGACAGGCTAACACCGGGGAGCTGTTTTTT
CDR3: CSVLGQANTGELFF

D: NA
V: TRBV7-4
size: many
J: TRBJ1-1
DNA: TGTGCCAGCAGCTCACAACAGGAAATGAACACTGAAGCTTTCTTT
CDR3: CASSSQQEMNTEAFF

D: TRBD1
V: TRBV19
size: few
J: TRBJ1-4
DNA: TGTGCCAGTAGTCCGCCTTCGATCGGGACAGGGTATGAAAAACTGTTTTTT
CDR3: CASSPPSIGTGYEKLFF

D: TRBD1
V: TRBV7-2
size: many
J: TRBJ2-7
DNA: TGTGCCAGCAGCTACGCCGGGACAGGGGTCTACGAGCAGTACTTC
CDR3: CASSYAGTGVYEQYF

D: NA
V: TRBV7-2
size: NA
J: TRBJ2-7
DNA: TGTTCCAGCAGCCTTCTTCCAGGCGACTACGAGGAGCAGTACTTC
CDR3: CSSSLLPGDYEEQYF

D: NA
V: TRBV2
size: many
J: TRBJ2-7
DNA: TGTGCCAGCATAAGAGTTCCTAGGGAGCAGTACTTC
CDR3: CASIRVPREQYF

D: TRBD1
V: TRBV10-1
size: NA
J: TRBJ1-1
DNA: TGCGCCAGCAAAGGACAGGCGAACACTGAAGCTTCCTTT
CDR3: CASKGQANTEASF

D: NA
V: TRBV29-1
size: many
J: TRBJ2-7
DNA: TGCAGCGTTGATGTGGGCTACGAGCAGTACTTC
CDR3: CSVDVGYEQYF

D: TRBD1
V: TRBV4-3
size: few
J: TRBJ2-7
DNA: TGCGCCAGCAGCCGCATGCACGGGGACAGGAGGGGGTACGAGCAGTACTTC
CDR3: CASSRMHGDRRGYEQYF

D: NA
V: TRBV29-1
size: many
J: TRBJ1-1
DNA: TGCAGCGTGGGGGTCGTAGCTGACACTGAAGCTTTCTTT
CDR3: CSVGVVADTEAFF

D: TRBD1
V: TRBV7-2
size: many
J: TRBJ2-6
DNA: TGTGCCAGCAGCTACCGGGGACAGGGGGCCAACGTCCTGACTTTC
CDR3: CASSYRGQGANVLTF

D: TRBD1
V: TRBV11-1
size: NA
J: TRBJ1-2
DNA: TGTGCCAGCAGCCCACAAACAGGGGCGGGGAGTGGCTACACCTTC
CDR3: CASSPQTGAGSGYTF

D: NA
V: TRBV19
size: few
J: TRBJ2-7
DNA: TGTGCCAGTAGTATTGAGTGGGGGCGGGCCCACGAGCAGTACTTC
CDR3: CASSIEWGRAHEQYF

D: NA
V: TRBV7-2
size: few
J: TRBJ2-3
DNA: TGTGCCAGCAGCCAGACCTTCGGAGATACGCAGTATTTT
CDR3: CASSQTFGDTQYF

D: TRBD1
V: TRBV2
size: NA
J: TRBJ1-2
DNA: TGTGCCAGCAGCCAAAGACAGGGGGCAGCAAGTGGCTACACCTTC
CDR3: CASSQRQGAASGYTF

D: NA
V: TRBV7-6
size: many
J: TRBJ1-1
DNA: TGTGCCAGCAGCTTCTTACAGCCAACGAACACTGAAGCTTTCTTT
CDR3: CASSFLQPTNTEAFF

D: TRBD1
V: TRBV29-1
size: NA
J: TRBJ1-1
DNA: TGCAGCGTTGAAGTCACAGGGACAGGGGGCACTGAAGCTTTCTTT
CDR3: CSVEVTGTGGTEAFF

D: NA
V: TRBV11-2
size: NA
J: TRBJ1-1
DNA: TGTGCCAGCAGCTTAGGGTTGGGGGCGGGAACTGAAGCTTTCTTT
CDR3: CASSLGLGAGTEAFF

D: TRBD1
V: TRBV28
size: few
J: TRBJ1-2
DNA: TGTGCCAGCAGACAGGGGGTAGAGGGCTACACCTTC
CDR3: CASRQGVEGYTF

D: NA
V: TRBV5-6
size: few
J: TRBJ1-3
DNA: TGTGCCAGCAGCTTAGGGTGGGGACAAGGCTCTGGAAACACCATATATTTT
CDR3: CASSLGWGQGSGNTIYF

D: TRBD1
V: TRBV10-2
size: NA
J: TRBJ1-2
DNA: TGCGCCAGCGGCAGGGGGCTTGGCTACACCTTC
CDR3: CASGRGLGYTF

D: NA
V: TRBV2
size: many
J: TRBJ1-2
DNA: TGTGCCAGCAGTTCGCCTACCCAGAGCGGCTACACCTTC
CDR3: CASSSPTQSGYTF

D: TRBD1
V: TRBV7-8
size: few
J: TRBJ1-4
DNA: TGTGCCAGCAGCAAAGGGACAGCGAGAAATGAAAAACTGTTTTTT
CDR3: CASSKGTARNEKLFF

D: NA
V: TRBV11-2
size: NA
J: TRBJ2-7
DNA: TGTGCCAGCAGCCAATATCTGGATCAGATCTACGAGCAGTACTTC
CDR3: CASSQYLDQIYEQYF

D: TRBD2
V: TRBV7-2
size: NA
J: TRBJ2-7
DNA: TGTGCCAGCAGCGGGGGGGTAACCTACGAGCAGTACTTC
CDR3: CASSGGVTYEQYF

D: NA
V: TRBV25-1
size: many
J: TRBJ1-4
DNA: TGTGCCAGCAGTCCTACAGGGCTGGGTGAAAAACTGTTTTTT
CDR3: CASSPTGLGEKLFF

D: TRBD1
V: TRBV6-6
size: many
J: TRBJ1-2
DNA: TGTGCCAGCAAAGCAGGACAGGGGGCTAACTATGGCTACACCTTC
CDR3: CASKAGQGANYGYTF

D: NA
V: TRBV7-2
size: many
J: TRBJ1-2
DNA: TGTGCCAGCAGCTTAGAAGGGGCGGGAGCCATCCTTAACTATGGCTACACCTTC
CDR3: CASSLEGAGAILNYGYTF